This is a list of T cell receptor beta chains from one sample in a study of cytomegalovirus exposure and HLA in healthy donors. The method was immunoSEQ multiplex PCR; TCRdb's version includes in-frame clones alone and lacks a portion of them. Among under 60,000 clones listed, 88% were seen once. The specimen was PBMCs. Receptor source: a woman in her twenties or thirties in good health and CMV-seronegative. Both conserved end residues are part of each CDR3.

j_call: TRBJ1-4; v_call: TRBV9; cdr3_aa: CASSVRGSGEKLFF
j_call: TRBJ2-7; v_call: TRBV7-3; cdr3_aa: CASSPRQASSYEQYF
j_call: TRBJ2-2; v_call: TRBV27; cdr3_aa: CASKGVWVTGELFF
j_call: TRBJ2-1; v_call: TRBV28; cdr3_aa: CASSFAGGQYNEQFF
j_call: TRBJ1-1; v_call: TRBV7-3; cdr3_aa: CASSFRGNTEAFF
j_call: TRBJ2-1; v_call: TRBV6-4; cdr3_aa: CASSDGQTLEQFF
j_call: TRBJ1-1; v_call: TRBV13; cdr3_aa: CASSLTGNTEAFF
j_call: TRBJ2-7; v_call: TRBV6-6; cdr3_aa: CASSSLERGAYEQYF
j_call: TRBJ2-3; v_call: TRBV7-6; cdr3_aa: CASSLSASGPDTQYF
j_call: TRBJ1-2; v_call: TRBV28; cdr3_aa: CASLETGGHGYTF
j_call: TRBJ2-5; v_call: TRBV7-8; cdr3_aa: CASSLAGLAGDF
j_call: TRBJ2-1; v_call: TRBV4-1; cdr3_aa: CASSQGQGYNEQFF
j_call: TRBJ1-5; v_call: TRBV28; cdr3_aa: CASEGTGSNNQPQHF
j_call: TRBJ2-5; v_call: TRBV28; cdr3_aa: CASTLSPRDRKETQYF
j_call: TRBJ2-7; v_call: TRBV21-1; cdr3_aa: CASSSGELSYEQYF
j_call: TRBJ1-1; v_call: TRBV18; cdr3_aa: CASSPAAGAGTEAFF
j_call: TRBJ2-7; v_call: TRBV6-5; cdr3_aa: CASNPSGVAGYEQYF
j_call: TRBJ1-3; v_call: TRBV11-2; cdr3_aa: CASSLDRISGNTIYF
j_call: TRBJ1-2; v_call: TRBV19; cdr3_aa: CASSRGTVAVAGYTF
j_call: TRBJ1-2; v_call: TRBV28; cdr3_aa: CASSSRTGGRYGYTF
j_call: TRBJ2-1; v_call: TRBV6-1; cdr3_aa: CASSEAFPAGEQFF
j_call: TRBJ2-7; v_call: TRBV28; cdr3_aa: CASIWGRDTPYEQYF
j_call: TRBJ2-7; v_call: TRBV7-8; cdr3_aa: CASSLALGEGSPQYF
j_call: TRBJ2-3; v_call: TRBV5-8; cdr3_aa: CASSQERGTQYF
j_call: TRBJ1-3; v_call: TRBV15; cdr3_aa: CATSPRQEDTIYF
j_call: TRBJ2-7; v_call: TRBV6-6; cdr3_aa: CASSYRAGAYEQYF
j_call: TRBJ2-3; v_call: TRBV12-5; cdr3_aa: CASGLAADRIPDTQYF
j_call: TRBJ1-4; v_call: TRBV6-5; cdr3_aa: CASSYLGGATNEKLFF
j_call: TRBJ1-5; v_call: TRBV7-2; cdr3_aa: CASSIDGRGNQPQHF
j_call: TRBJ1-2; v_call: TRBV25-1; cdr3_aa: CASRGYGQGLYGYTF
j_call: TRBJ2-5; v_call: TRBV5-1; cdr3_aa: CASSLVGAGAEETQYF
j_call: TRBJ2-5; v_call: TRBV29-1; cdr3_aa: CSVEMQIQETQYF
j_call: TRBJ2-1; v_call: TRBV5-1; cdr3_aa: CASRSLAGTSAPNEQFF
j_call: TRBJ2-2; v_call: TRBV7-6; cdr3_aa: CASSSGLSTGELFF
j_call: TRBJ2-7; v_call: TRBV5-1; cdr3_aa: CASSPGRDRDYEQYF
j_call: TRBJ2-1; v_call: TRBV27; cdr3_aa: CASSLTRGLAGLGEQFF
j_call: TRBJ2-5; v_call: TRBV20-1; cdr3_aa: CSASFSETQYF
j_call: TRBJ2-7; v_call: TRBV7-3; cdr3_aa: CASSLGAGLSYEQYF
j_call: TRBJ2-7; v_call: TRBV19; cdr3_aa: CASSMSPGDSYEQYF
j_call: TRBJ2-1; v_call: TRBV5-1; cdr3_aa: CASSLDGSRYNEQFF
j_call: TRBJ2-3; v_call: TRBV27; cdr3_aa: CASKSPGSSNTQYF
j_call: TRBJ1-1; v_call: TRBV5-1; cdr3_aa: CASSSGGGTEAFF
j_call: TRBJ1-5; v_call: TRBV10-3; cdr3_aa: CATSLSNQPQHF
j_call: TRBJ2-7; v_call: TRBV5-6; cdr3_aa: CASSPTVPSYEQYF
j_call: TRBJ1-4; v_call: TRBV28; cdr3_aa: CASSGQLRNEKLFF
j_call: TRBJ1-1; v_call: TRBV18; cdr3_aa: CASSLGQGVNTEAFF
j_call: TRBJ2-7; v_call: TRBV7-9; cdr3_aa: CASSSSGSFYEQYF
j_call: TRBJ2-7; v_call: TRBV5-4; cdr3_aa: CASSLWTGSDEQYF
j_call: TRBJ2-5; v_call: TRBV6-1; cdr3_aa: CASSPLPGIRETQYF
j_call: TRBJ2-1; v_call: TRBV7-3; cdr3_aa: CASSQSGGSYNEQFF